Listed here is a single T cell receptor (beta chain). Its antigen remains unidentified. V was clipped by 6 bases and J by 5 bases; unmatched bases: 11. Germline lookup yields CDR1 SGDLS and CDR2 YYNGEE. This CDR3 contains 15 residues. This entry belongs to a study of graft-versus-host responses after intestinal transplantation. Overall study: Each transplant was multivisceral, liver-intestinal, or isolated intestinal. Recipients across the board were started on anti-thymocyte globulin induction, then kept on tacrolimus and steroids for about 3 years. Study-wide results and caveats: Individuals carrying graft-donor T cell macrochimerism showed high graft-versus-host to host-versus-graft clonal ratios in allografts. Recipient marrow showed GvH clones, some seen first in ileum or blood.

Only in-frame clones appear in the TCRdb table, and some are missing; sequencing was by immunoSEQ multiplex PCR. Of 37,000 or so clones detected, about 89% appear once; the ten largest clones hold approximately 2.2%. The V and J genes are TRBV9 and TRBJ2-3, with 8 positions matching TRBD1. The source of this sequence is a human patient who received an intestinal transplant, so some T cells may come from the graft donor. The specimen was PBMCs, collected 300 to 320 days after intestinal transplant. CDR3 coding DNA: TGTGCCAGCAACTCCCATCGGACAGGGTTAGATACGCAGTATTTT. Its translation: CASNSHRTGLDTQYF.